This entry lists 8 T cell receptor beta chains sequenced from one sample in a study of human T cells and chemical hapten exposure. Via MiXCR, TCRdb re-called the RACE reads, giving one row per CDR3 protein. The repertoire consists of more than 300,000 distinct CDR3 sequences, with less than 6.5% occurring once and the leading ten covering just over 2.5%. The sample's time point: pre-sensitization, week 0. Indicated treatment: therapeutic diphenylcyclopropenone sensitization with weekly scalp DPC. Sequenced here: whole blood, sampled in connection with sensitization to the hapten diphenylcyclopropenone (DPC). These receptors were obtained from a woman aged 45 to 65 with alopecia areata. Some clones in this sample may be carry-over from other donors' samples.

This clonotype has only a few counts. V usage is TRBV10-3 and J usage is TRBJ2-1; D remains unclear. CDR3 length equals 13 residues. The V gene's germline CDR1 is ENHRY and CDR2 SYGVKD. Deletions cut 3 bases from V and 12 bases from J, with 15 bases between. This chain's CDR3 is CAISEKMKDGQFF. The CDR3 DNA reads as TGTGCCATCAGTGAAAAGATGAAGGACGGGCAGTTCTTC.

This clonotype has more than one count but fewer than ten. V gene TRBV9 combines with J gene TRBJ2-7; a weak D match, TRBD2 (5 bases). Germline assignment: CDR1 SGDLS and CDR2 YYNGEE. This CDR3 is built from 14 residues. V was pared by 3 bases and J by 3 bases, with 13 bases between. The CDR3 here is CASSAASSHYEQYF. The CDR3 DNA reads as TGTGCCAGCAGCGCCGCTAGCTCGCACTACGAGCAGTACTTC.

The table lists this clonotype with many counts. The V and J genes are TRBV7-9 and TRBJ2-2; D perhaps matches TRBD2 (6 bases). Germline CDR1 SEHNR, CDR2 FQNEAQ (reference sequence). Trimming took 5 bases from V and 2 from J, leaving 15 bases between them. The CDR3 covers 16 residues. This CDR3 reads CASSAPRLGNTGELFF. As DNA, the CDR3 is TGTGCCAGCAGCGCCCCCCGACTAGGCAACACCGGGGAGCTGTTTTTT.

This clonotype has a handful of counts. The V call is TRBV6-5, the J call TRBJ2-7; D may be TRBD2 (5 bases). The CDR3 is 11 residues long. Germline CDR1 is MNHEY and CDR2 is SVGAGI. With 8 bases removed from V and 4 bases from J, the gap between germline ends came to 9 bases. The CDR3 nucleotides read TGTGCCAGCGGGAGAAAGTACGAGCAGTACTTC. Amino acid sequence: CASGRKYEQYF.

This clonotype was observed a handful of times. V is TRBV29-1 and J is TRBJ1-2; 7 positions agree with TRBD1. The CDR3 is made up of 12 amino acids. Germline CDR1 reads SQVTM; CDR2 reads ANQGSEA. Trimming took 8 bases from V and 3 from J; bases not matched to a gene: 6. CDR3: CSSITGDYGYTF. The CDR3 DNA is TGCAGCTCCATTACAGGGGACTATGGCTACACCTTC.

This clonotype has ten or more counts. The chain uses TRBV11-2 and TRBJ1-5, with 7 positions matching TRBD1. V lost 3 bases, J lost 3 bases, and 8 bases stayed unmatched. The CDR3 loop spans 16 amino acids. CDR1 and CDR2 from the germline V gene are SGHAT and FQNNGV. The CDR3: CASSLGQRGSNQPQHF. CDR3 bases: TGTGCCAGCAGCTTGGGACAGAGGGGGTCCAATCAGCCCCAGCATTTT.

This clonotype was counted ten times or more. This chain connects TRBV7-2 to TRBJ2-1; tentatively, D is TRBD2 (5 bases). CDR1 and CDR2 (germline): SGHTA, FQGNSA. Trimming stripped 4 bases from V and 7 bases from J, with 14 bases between. This CDR3 has 14 residues. The CDR3 coding sequence is TGTGCCAGCAGCTCGCTTGGACTTCTTAATGAGCAGTTCTTC. Protein sequence: CASSSLGLLNEQFF.

This clonotype was seen a handful of times. This chain links TRBV6-5 with TRBJ2-7, with D uncertain. The ends were cut back, 5 bases at V and 3 bases at J, with 14 bases in the middle. Germline-derived CDR1 and CDR2 are MNHEY and SVGAGI. This CDR3 is built from 14 residues. The CDR3 bases are TGTGCCAGCAGTGAGACGGCAAGCTACTACGAGCAGTACTTC. This gives the protein CASSETASYYEQYF.